A single T cell receptor (beta chain) is shown here with its context. This CDR3 region has 15 residues. Germline lookup yields CDR1 SGHAT and CDR2 FQNNGV. V was clipped by 4 bases and J by 4 bases; unmatched bases: 10. The method was immunoSEQ multiplex PCR; TCRdb's version includes in-frame clones alone and lacks a portion of them. The sample holds 150,000 to 200,000 clones, under 85% seen once. The source of the sample is a study of blood T cell repertoires in COVID-19. This sequence joins TRBV11-2 and TRBJ2-7; 7 bases align to TRBD1. The specimen was peripheral blood. The TCR comes from a man in his 60s who had recovered from COVID-19. The CDR3 loop is CASSSAGTVSYEQYF. CDR3 DNA: TGTGCCAGCAGCTCCGCCGGGACAGTATCATACGAGCAGTACTTC.